The rows below give T cell receptor beta chains drawn from one sample of a study of T cell changes during pregnancy in multiple sclerosis. The data were produced by immunoSEQ multiplex PCR, yet TCRdb's version contains in-frame clones alone and is incomplete. This sample yields 60,000 to 70,000 clones, of which 90% to 95% are seen a single time; 2% to 2.5% belongs to the top ten. The sample was peripheral blood, taken in the third trimester of pregnancy. Receptor source: a female donor in good health, enrolled as a control in a pregnancy study. Both conserved end residues are part of each CDR3. D genes are given only for firm matches. Clone sizes are given selectively: once, few, many, or a class where the clone is expanded.

j_gene: TRBJ2-7
d_gene: -
v_gene: TRBV21-1
abundance: -
CDR3aa: CASSKGDRVLGGLYEQYF
CDR3nt: TGTGCCAGCAGCAAAGGGGACAGGGTTTTGGGGGGTCTATACGAGCAGTACTTC

j_gene: TRBJ2-1
d_gene: -
v_gene: TRBV19
abundance: -
CDR3aa: CASSIRSFDTSEQFF
CDR3nt: TGTGCCAGTAGTATCAGAAGTTTCGACACGTCTGAGCAGTTCTTC

j_gene: TRBJ2-7
d_gene: TRBD2
v_gene: TRBV10-2
abundance: -
CDR3aa: CASSESGLALYEQYF
CDR3nt: TGCGCCAGCAGTGAGTCGGGACTAGCATTATACGAGCAGTACTTC

j_gene: TRBJ1-2
d_gene: TRBD1
v_gene: TRBV7-9
abundance: -
CDR3aa: CASSRDRSLYGYTF
CDR3nt: TGTGCCAGCAGCCGGGACAGATCACTCTATGGCTACACCTTC

j_gene: TRBJ2-1
d_gene: TRBD1
v_gene: TRBV6-6
abundance: -
CDR3aa: CASTRLGTGGYNEQFF
CDR3nt: TGTGCCAGCACCCGCCTGGGGACAGGGGGGTACAATGAGCAGTTCTTC

j_gene: TRBJ1-3
d_gene: TRBD1
v_gene: TRBV28
abundance: -
CDR3aa: CASRTGGSSGNTIYF
CDR3nt: TGTGCCAGCAGGACAGGGGGAAGCTCTGGAAACACCATATATTTT

j_gene: TRBJ2-2
d_gene: -
v_gene: TRBV27
abundance: -
CDR3aa: CASSWGGNTGELFF
CDR3nt: TGTGCCAGCAGTTGGGGGGGCAACACCGGGGAGCTGTTTTTT

j_gene: TRBJ1-4
d_gene: -
v_gene: TRBV12-5
abundance: -
CDR3aa: CASGFDQVNEKLFF
CDR3nt: TGTGCTAGTGGTTTTGATCAGGTTAATGAAAAACTGTTTTTT

j_gene: TRBJ2-1
d_gene: -
v_gene: TRBV19
abundance: -
CDR3aa: CASSMRTYNEQFF
CDR3nt: TGTGCCAGTAGTATGCGGACCTACAATGAGCAGTTCTTC

j_gene: TRBJ2-7
d_gene: TRBD2
v_gene: TRBV5-1
abundance: -
CDR3aa: CASSLTSDREQYF
CDR3nt: TGCGCCAGCAGCTTGACTAGCGATCGCGAGCAGTACTTC

j_gene: TRBJ1-1
d_gene: -
v_gene: TRBV19
abundance: -
CDR3aa: CASSGSGAETEAFF
CDR3nt: TGTGCCAGTAGTGGGTCAGGGGCTGAGACTGAAGCTTTCTTT

j_gene: TRBJ2-7
d_gene: -
v_gene: TRBV7-6
abundance: -
CDR3aa: CATHCGWNSYEQYF
CDR3nt: TGTGCCACCCATTGCGGCTGGAACTCCTACGAGCAGTACTTC

j_gene: TRBJ1-6
d_gene: -
v_gene: TRBV5-1
abundance: -
CDR3aa: CASSLSKHGGGSPLHF
CDR3nt: TGCGCCAGCAGCTTGTCTAAACACGGCGGAGGTTCACCCCTCCACTTT

j_gene: TRBJ2-1
d_gene: -
v_gene: TRBV6-1
abundance: -
CDR3aa: CASGTLNSYNEQFF
CDR3nt: TGTGCCAGTGGGACTCTTAATTCCTACAATGAGCAGTTCTTC

j_gene: TRBJ1-1
d_gene: TRBD1
v_gene: TRBV6-7
abundance: -
CDR3aa: CASSYAGGQGAPLNTEAFF
CDR3nt: TGTGCCAGCAGTTACGCGGGGGGACAGGGGGCCCCCTTGAACACTGAAGCTTTCTTT

j_gene: TRBJ1-4
d_gene: -
v_gene: TRBV5-4
abundance: -
CDR3aa: CASSSGGRANEKLFF
CDR3nt: TGTGCCAGCAGCTCCGGGGGTCGGGCGAATGAAAAACTGTTTTTT

j_gene: TRBJ2-3
d_gene: TRBD2
v_gene: TRBV7-7
abundance: -
CDR3aa: CASSLAAGTHSTDTQYF
CDR3nt: TGTGCTAGCAGCTTAGCAGCGGGAACCCATAGCACAGATACGCAGTATTTT

j_gene: TRBJ2-7
d_gene: -
v_gene: TRBV7-6
abundance: -
CDR3aa: CASSLSSWQGGEQYF
CDR3nt: TGTGCCAGCAGCTTATCGTCTTGGCAGGGCGGCGAGCAGTACTTC

j_gene: TRBJ1-2
d_gene: -
v_gene: TRBV4-2
abundance: -
CDR3aa: CASSQDLTGTLSVNYGYTF
CDR3nt: TGTGCCAGCAGCCAAGATCTAACGGGGACACTTAGTGTTAACTATGGCTACACCTTC

j_gene: TRBJ2-4
d_gene: TRBD2
v_gene: TRBV14
abundance: -
CDR3aa: CASSQVGGGSKNIQYF
CDR3nt: TGTGCCAGCAGCCAAGTCGGGGGGGGCTCCAAAAACATTCAGTACTTC

j_gene: TRBJ2-3
d_gene: TRBD2
v_gene: TRBV5-1
abundance: -
CDR3aa: CASSLASGGASDTQYF
CDR3nt: TGCGCCAGCAGCTTGGCTAGCGGGGGGGCCTCAGATACGCAGTATTTT

j_gene: TRBJ2-3
d_gene: TRBD2
v_gene: TRBV5-6
abundance: -
CDR3aa: CASSPRLAGGTQYF
CDR3nt: TGTGCCAGCAGTCCCCGACTAGCGGGGGGTACGCAGTATTTT

j_gene: TRBJ2-7
d_gene: -
v_gene: TRBV11-2
abundance: -
CDR3aa: CASSLPDWNEQYF
CDR3nt: TGTGCCAGCAGCTTACCCGACTGGAACGAGCAGTACTTC

j_gene: TRBJ1-2
d_gene: -
v_gene: TRBV6-6
abundance: -
CDR3aa: CASSSGLNYGYTF
CDR3nt: TGTGCCAGCAGTTCCGGACTGAACTATGGCTACACCTTC

j_gene: TRBJ2-5
d_gene: TRBD2
v_gene: TRBV6-1
abundance: -
CDR3aa: CASSPGLAGKADF
CDR3nt: TGTGCCAGCAGTCCGGGACTAGCGGGAAAGGCCGACTTC

j_gene: TRBJ2-2
d_gene: -
v_gene: TRBV7-8
abundance: once
CDR3aa: CASSLAYGTGELFF
CDR3nt: TGTGCCAGCAGCTTAGCCTACGGCACCGGGGAGCTGTTTTTT

j_gene: TRBJ2-1
d_gene: -
v_gene: TRBV9
abundance: -
CDR3aa: CASSVARQANDEQFF
CDR3nt: TGTGCCAGCAGCGTAGCCCGACAGGCAAATGATGAGCAGTTCTTC

j_gene: TRBJ2-2
d_gene: -
v_gene: TRBV29-1
abundance: -
CDR3aa: CSVVGATGELFF
CDR3nt: TGCAGCGTTGTAGGGGCTACCGGGGAGCTGTTTTTT

j_gene: TRBJ2-6
d_gene: -
v_gene: TRBV28
abundance: -
CDR3aa: CASSLPGTGANVLTF
CDR3nt: TGTGCCAGCAGTTTACCCGGGACTGGGGCCAACGTCCTGACTTTC

j_gene: TRBJ2-5
d_gene: TRBD1
v_gene: TRBV7-9
abundance: few
CDR3aa: CASSPGTGDAETQYF
CDR3nt: TGTGCCAGCAGTCCCGGGACAGGGGATGCCGAGACCCAGTACTTC

j_gene: TRBJ2-5
d_gene: -
v_gene: TRBV5-1
abundance: -
CDR3aa: CASSQQGETQYF
CDR3nt: TGCGCCAGCAGCCAGCAGGGAGAGACCCAGTACTTC

j_gene: TRBJ2-7
d_gene: TRBD1
v_gene: TRBV4-1
abundance: -
CDR3aa: CASSQKGDRGSEQYF
CDR3nt: TGCGCCAGCAGCCAAAAAGGGGACAGGGGAAGCGAGCAGTACTTC

j_gene: TRBJ2-7
d_gene: -
v_gene: TRBV28
abundance: -
CDR3aa: CASSLSFSYEQYF
CDR3nt: TGTGCCAGCAGTTTATCTTTTTCCTACGAGCAGTACTTC

j_gene: TRBJ2-5
d_gene: TRBD2
v_gene: TRBV5-8
abundance: -
CDR3aa: CASSWGLAGGQETQYF
CDR3nt: TGTGCCAGCAGCTGGGGCCTGGCGGGAGGGCAAGAGACCCAGTACTTC

j_gene: TRBJ1-1
d_gene: -
v_gene: TRBV6-5
abundance: once
CDR3aa: CASSRYSMNTEAFF
CDR3nt: TGTGCCAGCAGTAGGTACAGTATGAACACTGAAGCTTTCTTT